These 29 T cell receptor beta chains were all obtained from the same sample, sequenced in a study of PD-L1 blockade in urothelial cancer. Profiled with immunoSEQ multiplex PCR; TCRdb holds only in-frame clones, not every one. The table includes around 53,000 clones, about 80% detected once. The specimen was PBMCs, collected around atezolizumab (anti-PD-L1) treatment. These receptors all stem from a man aged 40-55 years with urothelial cancer.

The rearrangement uses TRBV7-6 and TRBJ1-2; D is perhaps TRBD1 (5 bases). The CDR3 length is 15 residues. The germline CDR1 and CDR2 sequences are SGHVS and FNYEAQ. The germline V and J ends were trimmed by 4 bases and 6 bases, with 18 bases remaining between them. CDR3 loop: CASSSDRGGPHGYTF. The CDR3 nucleotides read TGTGCCAGCAGCTCGGATAGGGGAGGGCCACATGGCTACACCTTC.

The V gene is TRBV28, the J gene TRBJ2-7; no firm D call. Trimming stripped 7 bases from V and 1 base from J, with 8 bases between. From germline, CDR1 is MDHEN and CDR2 SYDVKM. The CDR3 sequence is 12 residues long. CDR3 DNA sequence: TGTGCCAGCACTTCGGGTTCCTACGAGCAGTACTTC. Translated: CASTSGSYEQYF.

This clone appeared a single time. V and J are TRBV21-1 and TRBJ2-7; TRBD2 is taken as the D call from the table, unchecked against the DNA. TRBV21-1 is given as a pseudogene. The CDR3 covers 19 residues. CDR3 nucleotides: TGTGCCAGCAGCAAAGGGATCGGGGAGGGGCCGGGGAAGATCGCCGAGCAGTACTTC. This gives the protein CASSKGIGEGPGKIAEQYF.

The CDR3 region has the DNA TGTGCCAGCAGCCCCCGGGGGAGCGGAACCGGGGAGCTGTTTTTT. Protein sequence: CASSPRGSGTGELFF. The chain has TRBV7-2 and TRBJ2-2; maybe TRBD2 (6 bases). The germline gives CDR1 SGHTA, CDR2 FQGNSA. This CDR3 region has 15 residues. The V gene lost 5 bases and the J gene lost 5 bases, with 15 bases spanning the gap.

This clone showed up just once. The chain carries TRBV10-3 and TRBJ1-2; TRBD1 agrees at 9 bases. There are 16 residues in the CDR3. Germline V gene sequence: CDR1 ENHRY, CDR2 SYGVKD. V shed 2 bases, J shed 2 bases, and the junction held 6 bases outside the gene matches. CDR3 DNA: TGTGCCATCAGTGAGCCGGGACAGGGTCCCAACTATGGCTACACCTTC. Protein sequence: CAISEPGQGPNYGYTF.

The J gene is TRBJ2-1, the V gene TRBV19; TRBD2 matches 8 bases. This CDR3 spans 14 amino acids. CDR1 is LNHDA, CDR2 SQIVND, per germline (reference sequence). J was trimmed by 9 bases and V by 3 bases; bases with no gene match: 7. The DNA of the CDR3 is TGTGCCAGTAGTATGGGGACTAGTGTCGGTGAGCAGTTCTTC. Translating it yields CASSMGTSVGEQFF. The full variable domain, rest sourced from reference TRBV19 and TRBJ2-1, is DGGITQSPKYLFRKEGQNVTLSCEQNLNHDAMYWYRQDPGQGLRLIYYSQIVNDFQKGDIAEGYSVSREKKESFPLTVTSAQKNPTAFYLCASSMGTSVGEQFFGPGTRLTVL.

This sequence joins TRBV11-3 and TRBJ2-3; D ambiguous. V was pared by 5 bases and J by 5 bases, with 11 bases between. Germline V gene lookup returns CDR1 SGHNT and CDR2 YENEEA. The CDR3 is made up of 13 amino acids. The CDR3 nucleotides read TGTGCCAGCAGCCCCCCATCCGGAGATACGCAGTATTTT. This codes for CASSPPSGDTQYF.

The rearrangement uses TRBV6-5 and TRBJ2-7; D not certain. V lost 1 base to trimming and J lost 5 bases, with 6 bases between them. CDR1 and CDR2 (germline): MNHEY, SVGAGI. The CDR3 loop spans 12 amino acids. In DNA form, the CDR3 reads TGTGCCAGCAGTTACTTGGGCGACGAGCAGTACTTC. Its protein product is CASSYLGDEQYF.

The chain links TRBV9 to TRBJ1-2; the match to TRBD1 covers 9 bases. This CDR3 is built from 19 residues. Germline lookup yields CDR1 SGDLS and CDR2 YYNGEE. J lost 5 bases, V lost 0 bases, and 17 bases had no gene match. The chain's CDR3 is CASSVGASAGTGSGYGYTF. Here the CDR3 DNA reads TGTGCCAGCAGCGTAGGTGCCAGCGCCGGGACAGGGAGTGGGTATGGCTACACCTTC.

The chain recombines TRBV19 with TRBJ1-2; possible D gene TRBD1, 6 bases. This CDR3 region has 18 residues. Germline lookup yields CDR1 LNHDA and CDR2 SQIVND (reference sequence). With 8 bases removed from V and 0 bases from J, the gap between germline ends came to 25 bases. This CDR3 is CASRVDRDTLSANYGYTF. The CDR3 nucleotides read TGTGCCAGTCGAGTGGACCGGGACACGTTGAGTGCTAACTATGGCTACACCTTC.

This chain uses TRBV14 with TRBJ1-1; D gene unclear. The CDR3 is 14 residues long. CDR1 and CDR2 (germline): SGHDN, FVKESK. V was pared by 4 bases and J by 4 bases, with 13 bases between. CDR3 DNA: TGTGCCAGCAGCCCCACATACAGACCCACTGAAGCTTTCTTT. This gives the protein CASSPTYRPTEAFF.

The chain links TRBV10-1 to TRBJ1-1; TRBD1 agrees at 10 bases. Germline V gives CDR1 WNHNN, CDR2 SYGVQD (reference sequence). The V and J ends lost 9 bases and 4 bases, in that order; junction bases with no gene match: 8. The CDR3 contains 14 residues. As DNA, the CDR3 is TGCGCCAGTAGGCCCGGGACAGGGGTCACTGAAGCTTTCTTT. Its protein product is CASRPGTGVTEAFF.

CDR3 DNA: TGTGCCAGCAGTGACCCCGGAGTAGCCAAAAACATTCAGTACTTC. This codes for CASSDPGVAKNIQYF. This chain links TRBV25-1 with TRBJ2-4; D remains unclear. Germline V lookup: CDR1 MGHDK, CDR2 SYGVNS. With 3 bases removed from V and 0 bases from J, the gap between germline ends came to 9 bases. This CDR3 comprises 15 residues.

This chain joins TRBV7-6 and TRBJ2-5; the match to TRBD1 covers 8 bases. V gave up 1 base and J gave up 5 bases; unmatched junction bases: 12. The germline V gene encodes CDR1 SGHVS and CDR2 FNYEAQ. CDR3 length: 17 amino acids. DNA for the CDR3: TGTGCCAGCAGCTTAGTAGTCAGGGGGCCGATGATGGAGACCCAGTACTTC. Its translation is CASSLVVRGPMMETQYF.

This clone has more than one count but fewer than ten. The V gene is TRBV27, the J gene TRBJ2-2; 8 positions match TRBD1. Germline CDR1 MNHEY, CDR2 SMNVEV (reference sequence). J gave up 12 bases and V 5 bases, and 8 bases lay outside the gene matches. The CDR3 totals 13 residues. CDR3 sequence (DNA): TGTGCCAGCAGTCCTTACCAGGGGGCTAAGCTGTTTTTT. Translating it yields CASSPYQGAKLFF.

The chain recombines TRBV9 with TRBJ2-3; 7 bases fit TRBD2. CDR3 length: 15 amino acids. Germline values: CDR1 SGDLS, CDR2 YYNGEE. After removal of 2 bases from V and 0 bases from J, the junction contained 3 bases not matched to a gene. CDR3 loop: CASSVGLESTDTQYF. The CDR3 nucleotides read TGTGCCAGCAGCGTCGGACTAGAGAGCACAGATACGCAGTATTTT.

This clone is judged medium-sized. The V and J genes are TRBV4-1 and TRBJ1-2; 9 bases line up with TRBD1. CDR3 length: 15 amino acids. Per the germline V gene, CDR1 is MGHRA and CDR2 is YSYEKL. V shed 1 base and J 8 bases; nucleotides not matched to a gene: 8. DNA of the CDR3: TGCGCCAGCAGCCAAGTTACGACAGGGGGTAGCGGCTACACCTTC. It codes for CASSQVTTGGSGYTF.

This chain links TRBV7-8 with TRBJ2-7; D may be TRBD1 (7 bases). CDR3 length: 15 residues. V was trimmed by 4 bases and J by 4 bases, leaving 17 bases between them. Germline CDR1 reads SGHVS; CDR2 reads FQNEAQ. CDR3 bases: TGTGCCAGCAGCTCCAGTGGGGCAGGGGGGTACGAGCAGTACTTC. Translation gives CASSSSGAGGYEQYF.

The V call is TRBV4-1, the J call TRBJ2-4; D gene unclear. The CDR3 contains 18 residues. V was pared by 1 base and J by 0 bases, with 16 bases between. The germline CDR1 and CDR2 sequences are MGHRA and YSYEKL. DNA for the CDR3: TGCGCCAGCAGCCAAGGTCGTGGTAGATCCTTAGCCAAAAACATTCAGTACTTC. This gives the protein CASSQGRGRSLAKNIQYF.

The gene calls are TRBV5-1 and TRBJ1-5, with 8 bases lining up with TRBD1. Germline values: CDR1 SGHRS, CDR2 YFSETQ. The CDR3 is 13 amino acids. V lost 7 bases and J lost 3; bases outside the gene matches: 3. CDR3 amino acids: CASSTGDNQPQHF. The CDR3 nucleotides read TGCGCCAGCTCGACAGGGGACAATCAGCCCCAGCATTTT.

The gene calls are TRBV11-3 and TRBJ1-1; no clear D. Trimming cost V 4 bases and J 6 bases, with 12 bases left between them. The CDR3 consists of 13 residues. Germline V gene data show CDR1 as SGHNT and CDR2 as YENEEA. CDR3 amino acids: CASSSAFGAEAFF. The CDR3, as DNA: TGTGCCAGCAGCTCCGCCTTCGGGGCTGAAGCTTTCTTT.

The rearrangement joins TRBV19 to TRBJ1-5, with 7 bases aligning to TRBD1. Germline CDR1 is LNHDA and CDR2 is SQIVND (reference sequence). The CDR3 is made up of 15 amino acids. Unmatched junction bases numbered 3, after V lost 0 bases and J lost 4 bases. This chain's CDR3 is CASSIDSGGNQPQHF. DNA for the CDR3: TGTGCCAGTAGTATAGATTCAGGGGGAAATCAGCCCCAGCATTTT.

The rearrangement joins TRBV7-6 to TRBJ2-2; TRBD2 matches 12 bases. The CDR3 extends over 18 amino acids. V lost 0 bases to trimming and J lost 6 bases; unmatched junction nucleotides: 8. Looked up from germline, CDR1 is SGHVS and CDR2 is FNYEAQ. The CDR3 DNA sequence: TGTGCCAGCAGCTTAGCGTCCCCTAGCGGGAGGGCCCCCGGGGAGCTGTTTTTT. Translation: CASSLASPSGRAPGELFF.

Concerning this clone: Mismatch with germline at one junction end may stem from a read error. CDR3 in amino acids: CASSPTPQQGGFSHTDTQYF. The CDR3 DNA is TGTGCTAGCAGCCCCACACCTCAACAGGGGGGCTTTTCCCACACAGATACGCAGTATTTT. The chain uses TRBV7-7 and TRBJ2-3; 8 nucleotides line up with TRBD1. In germline, CDR1 is SSHAT, CDR2 FNYEAQ (reference sequence). CDR3 length: 20 residues. The whole variable domain, remainder taken from reference TRBV7-7 and TRBJ2-3, is GAGVSQSPRYKVTKRGQDVTLRCDPISSHATLYWYQQALGQGPEFLTYFNYEAQPDKSGLPSDRFSAERPEGSISTLTIQRTEQRDSAMYRCASSPTPQQGGFSHTDTQYFGPGTRLTVL.

The chain couples TRBV6-5 to TRBJ2-5; perhaps TRBD2 as D (6 bases). Germline assignment: CDR1 MNHEY and CDR2 SVGAGI. The V and J ends lost 0 bases and 4 bases respectively, with 12 bases between them. This CDR3 contains 15 residues. Here the CDR3 DNA reads TGTGCCAGCAGTTACTCGGGGGGATCGGGAGAGACCCAGTACTTC. This sequence encodes CASSYSGGSGETQYF.

V gene TRBV5-4 combines with J gene TRBJ2-3; 8 nucleotides agree with TRBD2. The CDR3 contains 15 residues. Germline CDR1 is SGHNT and CDR2 is YYREEE (reference sequence). After removal of 4 bases from V and 3 bases from J, the junction contained 7 bases not matched to a gene. CDR3: CASSPRAGATDTQYF. The DNA of the CDR3 is TGTGCCAGCAGCCCTCGAGCGGGAGCGACAGATACGCAGTATTTT.

The chain couples TRBV6-5 to TRBJ2-7; 8 nucleotides line up with TRBD1. The CDR3 runs to 14 residues. Per the germline V gene, CDR1 is MNHEY and CDR2 is SVGAGI. V trimming: 9 bases; J trimming: 0 bases; junction bases outside the gene matches: 7. CDR3: CASRRTGSSYEQYF. The CDR3 DNA is TGTGCCAGTCGAAGGACAGGGAGCTCCTACGAGCAGTACTTC.

A single count supports this clone. The chain employs TRBV18 and TRBJ1-3, with D uncertain. Germline V gene lookup returns CDR1 KGHSH and CDR2 LQKENI. V lost 4 bases and J 4 bases, leaving 8 bases between the germline ends. The CDR3 has 13 residues. The CDR3 protein is CASSRDGGNTIYF. CDR3 coding DNA: TGTGCCAGCTCACGTGACGGGGGAAACACCATATATTTT.

This chain joins TRBV28 and TRBJ2-7; 12 positions match TRBD1. V dropped 6 bases and J dropped 2; count of bases not matched to a gene: 8. From germline, CDR1 is MDHEN and CDR2 SYDVKM. CDR3 size: 16 residues. CDR3 residues: CASSRDRGRPPYEQYF. The CDR3 DNA sequence: TGTGCCAGCAGCCGGGACAGGGGGCGCCCCCCCTACGAGCAGTACTTC. Together with reference TRBV28 and TRBJ2-7, the CDR3 gives the full variable domain: DVKVTQSSRYLVKRTGEKVFLECVQDMDHENMFWYRQDPGLGLRLIYFSYDVKMKEKGDIPEGYSVSREKKERFSLILESASTNQTSMYLCASSRDRGRPPYEQYFGPGTRLTVT.